Following are 18 T cell receptor beta chains from one sample sequenced in a study of Ad26.COV2.S vaccination and SARS-CoV-2 variants. Here immunoSEQ multiplex PCR was the method, and the copy in TCRdb shows in-frame clones only, minus some. This sample has roughly 400,000 clones; around 93% occur once, and the top ten carry around 1.8%. As for treatment: around 19 received Ad26.COV2.S at low or high dose, single or two shots; 5 received placebo; per-sample allocation not given. Specimen acquisition occurred on day 63 following the initial vaccine or placebo injection. This specimen was peripheral blood, taken in a trial of Ad26.COV2.S vaccine versus placebo. These TCRs come from a person between 18 and 60 years old who received the Ad26.COV2.S COVID-19 vaccine or a placebo.

The chain couples TRBV18 to TRBJ2-1; 7 nucleotides agree with TRBD1. The junction had 7 bases not matched to a gene; V was cut back by 1 base and J by 4 bases. Germline assignment: CDR1 KGHSH and CDR2 LQKENI. This CDR3 region has 16 residues. For the CDR3, the DNA is TGTGCCAGCTCACCACTCGCCGGGACAGTTTACAATGAGCAGTTCTTC. Encoded protein: CASSPLAGTVYNEQFF.

CDR3 DNA: TGTGCCAGCAGCGTAATCGGGGGAGGAGATACGCAGTATTTT. This gives the protein CASSVIGGGDTQYF. This sequence joins TRBV9 and TRBJ2-3; tentative D call: TRBD2 (6 bases). Germline V gives CDR1 SGDLS, CDR2 YYNGEE. The CDR3 loop spans 14 amino acids. V lost 1 base to trimming and J lost 5 bases, with 11 bases between them.

The count of this clone is one. V is TRBV7-6 and J is TRBJ1-6; 7 bases map to TRBD1. CDR3 size: 14 residues. Germline trimming cut 1 base from V and 10 bases from J; bases unmatched to any gene: 4. Germline values: CDR1 SGHVS, CDR2 FNYEAQ. The DNA of the CDR3 is TGTGCCAGCAGCTTAGGAGGGGGCAGCTCACCCCTCCACTTT. Its protein product is CASSLGGGSSPLHF.

This chain connects TRBV6-6 to TRBJ1-4, with D hard to call. V dropped 4 bases and J dropped 4 bases, with 4 bases sitting between them. This CDR3 spans 12 amino acids. Looked up from germline, CDR1 is MNHNY and CDR2 is SVGAGI (reference sequence). DNA of the CDR3: TGTGCCAGCAGTTGGAATAATGAAAAACTGTTTTTT. This encodes CASSWNNEKLFF.

The sample holds one count of this clone. The chain combines TRBV28 with TRBJ1-1, with 7 bases identical to TRBD1. The V segment lost 6 bases and the J segment 8 bases; nucleotides outside the gene matches: 6. Germline CDR1 reads MDHEN; CDR2 reads SYDVKM. This CDR3 comprises 12 residues. CDR3 amino acids: CASRLGQAEAFF. In DNA, the CDR3 is TGTGCCAGCAGGCTCGGACAGGCCGAAGCTTTCTTT.

CDR3 nucleotide sequence: TGTGCCAGCAGCCAAGAGACTGAAGCTTTCTTT. It codes for CASSQETEAFF. The chain carries TRBV3-1 (or the pseudogene TRBV3-2) and TRBJ1-1; D unresolved. CDR1 and CDR2 (germline): LGHDT, YNNKEL (reference sequence). The CDR3 spans 11 residues. V shed 0 bases and J shed 5 bases, with 1 base lying between them.

V gene TRBV29-1 combines with J gene TRBJ2-7, with 8 nucleotides matching TRBD1. Trimming removed 5 bases from V and 3 bases from J; junction bases left unmatched: 6. CDR3 length: 13 amino acids. Per germline, CDR1 SQVTM and CDR2 ANQGSEA. Here the CDR3 reads CSVTGTGLYEQYF. The CDR3 nucleotides are TGCAGCGTTACCGGGACAGGACTCTACGAGCAGTACTTC.

V and J are TRBV18 and TRBJ2-7, with a weak D call TRBD2 (5 bases). This CDR3 is 14 amino acids long. V was cut by 4 bases and J by 3 bases, with 13 bases left in between. Germline CDR1 is KGHSH and CDR2 is LQKENI. CDR3 coding DNA: TGTGCCAGCTCACTCACCTCGGGGAACTACGAGCAGTACTTC. It yields the protein CASSLTSGNYEQYF.

The CDR3 nucleotides read TGTGCCAGTAGTTCAACCGGACCGACTTCTCAGCCCCAGCATTTT. Its translation: CASSSTGPTSQPQHF. The genes are TRBV19 and TRBJ1-5; no reliable D call. Germline V gene sequence: CDR1 LNHDA, CDR2 SQIVND (reference sequence). Between the trimmed V and J ends, which lost 5 bases and 6 bases, there was a span of 17 bases. The CDR3 has 15 residues.

The count of this clone is one. This sequence joins TRBV19 and TRBJ2-7, with TRBD2 matching over 8 bases. The CDR3 covers 14 residues. Germline values: CDR1 LNHDA, CDR2 SQIVND (reference sequence). V was pared by 4 bases and J by 2 bases, with 4 bases of the junction left unmatched. In DNA form, the CDR3 reads TGTGCCAGTAGTAATCGGGGGGGCCCCTACGAGCAGTACTTC. The encoded protein is CASSNRGGPYEQYF.

The chain recombines TRBV7-6 with TRBJ2-1; 7 positions agree with TRBD1. CDR3 size: 15 residues. The V and J ends lost 0 bases and 4 bases, in that order; junction bases with no gene match: 3. Germline loops: CDR1 SGHVS, CDR2 FNYEAQ. DNA for the CDR3: TGTGCCAGCAGCTTAGCAGGGGGCATATACAATGAGCAGTTCTTC. Amino acids: CASSLAGGIYNEQFF.

The J gene is TRBJ1-2, the V gene TRBV30; tentatively, D is TRBD1 (6 bases). V was pared by 0 bases and J by 4 bases, with 24 bases between. The length of the CDR3 is 18 residues. The germline V gene has CDR1 GTSNPN and CDR2 SVGIG (reference sequence). CDR3 in DNA: TGTGCCTGGAGTGTAACCTCTGACAGGTGGCAGGGCGTCTATGGCTACACCTTC. Protein sequence: CAWSVTSDRWQGVYGYTF.

The chain couples TRBV2 to TRBJ2-7; TRBD2 is a possible D gene (6 bases). CDR1 is SNHLY and CDR2 is FYNNEI in the germline V gene. Trimming stripped 3 bases from V and 4 bases from J, with 10 bases between. This CDR3 region has 13 residues. CDR3 nucleotide sequence: TGTGCCAGCAGTGACCCGGAGGGGTACGAGCAGTACTTC. This codes for CASSDPEGYEQYF.

V gene TRBV7-2 combines with J gene TRBJ2-3, with D possibly being TRBD1 or TRBD2 (6 bases each). Germline assignment: CDR1 SGHTA and CDR2 FQGNSA. This CDR3 is built from 15 residues. V was shortened by 4 bases and J by 3 bases, with 14 bases between the two germline ends. The DNA of the CDR3 is TGTGCCAGCAGCTCGGGGGCAGAGAGTACAGATACGCAGTATTTT. Translating it yields CASSSGAESTDTQYF.

The chain uses TRBV5-1 and TRBJ2-6; TRBD1 agrees at 8 bases. Germline V gene sequence: CDR1 SGHRS, CDR2 YFSETQ. The ends lost 5 bases at V and 2 bases at J; junction bases unmatched: 12. CDR3 size: 18 residues. The CDR3 loop reads CASRSRDRFSTGANVLTF. CDR3 nucleotides: TGCGCCAGCAGATCCCGGGACAGGTTTTCTACTGGGGCCAACGTCCTGACTTTC.

This chain connects TRBV7-2 to TRBJ1-2; 7 bases fit TRBD1. J was trimmed by 4 bases and V by 6 bases; bases with no gene match: 11. Per germline, CDR1 SGHTA and CDR2 FQGNSA. The CDR3 runs to 15 residues. The CDR3 bases are TGTGCCAGCAGTTCCGGACAGGCCCCTAGCTATGGCTACACCTTC. The encoded protein is CASSSGQAPSYGYTF.

This clone was observed once. The gene calls are TRBV10-2 and TRBJ1-2; tentatively, D is TRBD1 (6 bases). Germline V lookup: CDR1 WSHSY, CDR2 SAAADI. This CDR3 is 13 amino acids long. Trimming stripped 7 bases from V and 6 bases from J, with 15 bases between. The CDR3 reads CASTRTVTHGYTF. The CDR3 region has the DNA TGCGCCAGCACCAGGACAGTTACCCATGGCTACACCTTC.

The rearrangement joins TRBV4-1 to TRBJ2-7, with 10 bases aligning to TRBD1. Germline V gene lookup returns CDR1 MGHRA and CDR2 YSYEKL. The J segment lost 2 bases and the V segment lost 3 bases, leaving 1 base of the junction unmatched. The CDR3 is 14 residues long. The CDR3 loop reads CASSHGTGAYEQYF. The CDR3 DNA reads TGCGCCAGCAGCCACGGGACAGGGGCCTACGAGCAGTACTTC.